These T cell receptor beta chains were read from a single sample in a study. TCRdb re-analysed the reads in MiXCR, keeping a single row per CDR3 protein. Of about 15,000 distinct CDR3 sequences listed, around 30% were seen once; the top ten hold about 16%. Sequencing was done on a sample of blood. These receptors all come from a human donor. Each CDR3 is given with its conserved first and last residue. The order of the fields is clone size, J gene, V gene, D gene, CDR3 DNA, CDR3 protein. A D gene is named only where the DNA matches it firmly. For some rows the clone size is stated as once, few or many, or as a class when expanded; others skip it.

many,TRBJ1-4,TRBV20-1,.,TGCAGTGCTAGGAAGGCTAATGAAAAACTGTTTTTT,CSARKANEKLFF
few,TRBJ2-7,TRBV14,.,TGTGCCAGCCGGGGGGCAGGGATCTCCTACGAGCAGTACTTC,CASRGAGISYEQYF
many,TRBJ2-5,TRBV29-1,.,TGCAGCGTTGATTTTGGGGAGATATCGTGGACCCAGTACTTC,CSVDFGEISWTQYF
medium-sized,TRBJ1-5,TRBV6-2/TRBV6-3,.,TGTGCCAGCAGTTACGGGTCGAGTCAGCCCCAGCATTTT,CASSYGSSQPQHF
.,TRBJ2-1,TRBV20-1,TRBD2,TGCAGTGCTCAGACAAGGACTAGCGGAACCTACAATGAGCAGTTCTTC,CSAQTRTSGTYNEQFF
.,TRBJ2-1,TRBV4-1,.,TGCGCCAGCAGCCAAGAGTCGAACAATGAGCAGTTCTTC,CASSQESNNEQFF
medium-sized,TRBJ2-1,TRBV19,.,TGTGCCAGTAGTCGAGGGACTCCTGAGCAGTTCTTC,CASSRGTPEQFF
medium-sized,TRBJ2-7,TRBV7-9,.,TGTGCCAGCAGTACGGACGGGCACGAGCAGTACTTC,CASSTDGHEQYF
.,TRBJ2-7,TRBV7-2,.,TGTGCCAGCAGCTTAGAATCGTCAGGGGCGGTCTACGAGCAGTACTTC,CASSLESSGAVYEQYF
.,TRBJ2-7,TRBV18,TRBD1,TGTGCCAGCTCACCAGGGACAGGGAAGTCGTCCTACGAGCAGTACTTC,CASSPGTGKSSYEQYF
many,TRBJ2-1,TRBV4-2,.,TGTGCCAGCAGCCAAGACGCAGCGGAGAGTTACAATGAGCAGTTCTTC,CASSQDAAESYNEQFF
medium-sized,TRBJ2-1,TRBV4-2,TRBD2,TGTGCCAGCAGCCAAGACGATCGGAATAGCGGGGGCAATGAGCAGTTCTTC,CASSQDDRNSGGNEQFF
few,TRBJ1-3,TRBV29-1,.,TGCAGCGTCCCGGACCCTTCTGGAAACACCATATATTTT,CSVPDPSGNTIYF
many,TRBJ2-7,TRBV4-3,.,TGCGCCAGCAGCCAAGCCCCCGCAGGGCTCCCCGCCGAGCAGTACTTC,CASSQAPAGLPAEQYF
many,TRBJ1-1,TRBV4-2,.,TGTGCCAGCAGCCAGAGTGGGACTGAAGCTTTCTTT,CASSQSGTEAFF
.,TRBJ2-1,TRBV4-3,.,TGCACCCATTCCGGTAGCTCCTACAATGAGCAGTTCTTC,CTHSGSSYNEQFF
medium-sized,TRBJ1-1,TRBV5-1,.,TGCGCCAGCCGGGACCGCGGTCGGGACACTGAAGCTTTCTTT,CASRDRGRDTEAFF
medium-sized,TRBJ1-1,TRBV18,.,TGTGCCAGCTCACCAGTATCCATGGGTGGTTCGACTGAAGCTTTCTTT,CASSPVSMGGSTEAFF
.,TRBJ1-1,TRBV12-3/TRBV12-4,.,TGTGCCAGCAGTTTTGAGGAGACAGTAGAAGCTTTCTTT,CASSFEETVEAFF
many,TRBJ1-4,TRBV4-3,.,TGCGCCAGCAGCCAAAAAAGGGGAGGGACTAATGAAAAACTGTTTTTT,CASSQKRGGTNEKLFF
many,TRBJ1-4,TRBV29-1,.,TGCAGCGTCGCCCGTGGGGGGGGAGATGAAAAACTGTTTTTT,CSVARGGGDEKLFF
.,TRBJ2-4,TRBV4-3,.,TGCGCCAGCAGCCAAGATATGAGCTCTGGAAACACCATAGGGTACATTCAGTACTTC,CASSQDMSSGNTIGYIQYF
many,TRBJ2-7,TRBV29-1,TRBD1,TGCAGCGTTGCGTGGGACAGAAAGATTCGCGAGCAGTACTTC,CSVAWDRKIREQYF